These 30 T cell receptor beta chains share one sample of origin, sequenced in a study of shared clonotypes between healthy human individuals. The assay was immunoSEQ multiplex PCR, and TCRdb's table has in-frame clones only and misses some. Of roughly 2.2 million clones listed, 85% to 95% were seen once; the top ten hold approximately 0.41%. The material sequenced was naive CD4+ T cells from PBMCs. The subset here: CD45RA+ positively selected. The receptors come from a man between 18 and 29 years old in good health. Some clones in this sample may be carry-over from other donors' samples.

This rearrangement joins TRBV2 to TRBJ1-2; D is perhaps TRBD1 (5 bases). This CDR3 is built from 14 residues. The V end was cut by 5 bases, the J end by 5 bases, with 15 bases between. Germline values: CDR1 SNHLY, CDR2 FYNNEI. This chain's CDR3 is CASSSEGTSYGYTF. The CDR3 coding sequence is TGTGCCAGCAGTTCCGAGGGGACCTCATATGGCTACACCTTC. Filled out from reference TRBV2 and TRBJ1-2, the complete variable domain reads EPEVTQTPSHQVTQMGQEVILRCVPISNHLYFYWYRQILGQKVEFLVSFYNNEISEKSEIFDDQFSVERPDGSNFTLKIRSTKLEDSAMYFCASSSEGTSYGYTFGSGTRLTVV.

CDR3 amino acids: CAWSVDLPYTRAKNIQYF. The DNA for the CDR3 is TGTGCCTGGAGTGTAGACCTTCCCTATACACGGGCCAAAAACATTCAGTACTTC. This chain uses TRBV30 with TRBJ2-4, with D unclear. Germline V lookup: CDR1 GTSNPN, CDR2 SVGIG (reference sequence). This CDR3 is 18 amino acids long. The V and J ends lost 0 bases and 1 base respectively, with 19 bases between them.

The chain employs TRBV29-1 and TRBJ2-5; perhaps TRBD2 as D (6 bases). There are 12 residues in the CDR3. The V and J ends lost 7 bases and 4 bases respectively, with 13 bases between them. Germline V gives CDR1 SQVTM, CDR2 ANQGSEA. The CDR3 DNA reads TGCAGCGGAGTTGGGGGAGGAGAGACCCAGTACTTC. This encodes CSGVGGGETQYF.

This clone occurred once. This chain connects TRBV5-1 to TRBJ2-4; D is ambiguous. CDR3 size: 15 residues. Trimming pared 2 bases from V and 3 bases from J, leaving 12 bases between. Germline loops: CDR1 SGHRS, CDR2 YFSETQ. The CDR3 DNA reads as TGCGCCAGCAGCTTTGGACCTGTGGGCAAAAACATTCAGTACTTC. Protein sequence: CASSFGPVGKNIQYF.

The chain joins TRBV2 to TRBJ1-2; tentative D call: TRBD1 (6 bases). The CDR3 runs to 13 residues. Germline V gives CDR1 SNHLY, CDR2 FYNNEI. V was pared by 5 bases and J by 6 bases, with 13 bases between. The CDR3 loop reads CASSPGGLDGYTF. CDR3 nucleotide sequence: TGTGCCAGCAGTCCCGGGGGCCTAGATGGCTACACCTTC.

The chain employs TRBV28 and TRBJ1-5; D possibly corresponds to TRBD1 (5 bases). This CDR3 comprises 16 residues. V was clipped by 8 bases and J by 4 bases, with 21 bases between them. CDR1 is MDHEN and CDR2 is SYDVKM in the germline V gene. As DNA, the CDR3 is TGTGCCAGCGTCGCGGCAGGGAATAGGCCAAATCAGCCCCAGCATTTT. This sequence encodes CASVAAGNRPNQPQHF.

The chain links TRBV7-8 to TRBJ1-4; D remains ambiguous. Per the germline V gene, CDR1 is SGHVS and CDR2 is FQNEAQ. This CDR3 has 14 residues. V was shortened by 5 bases and J by 5 bases, with 12 bases between the two germline ends. CDR3 nucleotides: TGTGCCAGCAGCATCAGACCGGGAAATGAAAAACTGTTTTTT. This translates into CASSIRPGNEKLFF.

V usage is TRBV27 and J usage is TRBJ2-5; 10 bases align to TRBD2. CDR1 and CDR2 (germline): MNHEY, SMNVEV (reference sequence). The CDR3 is 17 amino acids. The trim removed 5 bases at V and 3 bases at J, leaving 12 bases unmatched. CDR3 residues: CASSGRLAGVSEETQYF. The CDR3 DNA reads as TGTGCCAGCAGTGGACGGCTAGCGGGAGTGTCGGAAGAGACCCAGTACTTC.

This chain uses TRBV19 with TRBJ2-6; 9 bases are shared with TRBD1. Germline V CDR1 and CDR2: LNHDA, SQIVND (reference sequence). V dropped 4 bases and J dropped 0; count of bases not matched to a gene: 4. The CDR3 is 17 amino acids. The CDR3 here is CASSRTGASSGANVLTF. DNA of the CDR3: TGTGCCAGTAGTAGGACAGGGGCTAGCTCTGGGGCCAACGTCCTGACTTTC.

The table lists this clone with a count of one. This sequence joins TRBV28 and TRBJ1-4, with 9 nucleotides matching TRBD1. This CDR3 has 17 amino acids. Per germline, CDR1 MDHEN and CDR2 SYDVKM. Trimming at V came to 3 bases and at J to 2 bases, leaving 7 bases not matched to a gene. In DNA form, the CDR3 reads TGTGCCAGCAGTTTCTTTACCGGGACAGGGACTAATGAAAAACTGTTTTTT. Its protein is CASSFFTGTGTNEKLFF.

Turning to this clone: Other DNA sequences in this sample translate to the same CDR3. CDR3 nucleotides: TGTGCCAGCAGCCCACAGGGTTTCTCTGGAAACACCATATATTTT. Residues: CASSPQGFSGNTIYF. The V gene is TRBV7-2, the J gene TRBJ1-3, with D perhaps TRBD1 (6 bases). The CDR3 has 15 amino acids. CDR1 is SGHTA, CDR2 FQGNSA, per germline. V was trimmed by 5 bases and J by 0 bases, leaving 11 bases between them.

The J gene is TRBJ2-3, the V gene TRBV7-2; D gene ambiguous. This CDR3 comprises 16 residues. Germline V gene lookup returns CDR1 SGHTA and CDR2 FQGNSA. The V end lost 5 bases, the J end lost 1 base, and 16 bases lay between the germline ends. The chain's CDR3 is CASSVVHSRRTDTQYF. DNA of the CDR3: TGTGCCAGCAGCGTAGTTCACTCGCGTCGCACAGATACGCAGTATTTT.

In regard to this clone: Other nucleotide sequences in the sample specify the same CDR3. This sequence joins TRBV18 and TRBJ2-7, with unresolved D. Germline V gives CDR1 KGHSH, CDR2 LQKENI. The CDR3 contains 13 residues. The ends were cut back, 1 base at V and 5 bases at J, with 9 bases in the middle. The CDR3 protein is CASSPQGPNEQYF. The CDR3, as DNA: TGTGCCAGCTCACCACAGGGTCCCAACGAGCAGTACTTC.

The chain combines TRBV4-1 with TRBJ2-7, with 9 bases lining up with TRBD1. The CDR3 contains 16 residues. The V segment lost 3 bases and the J segment 2 bases; nucleotides outside the gene matches: 8. Germline values: CDR1 MGHRA, CDR2 YSYEKL. For the CDR3, the DNA is TGCGCCAGCAGCCACGCTCCCGGGACAGGGCCCTACGAGCAGTACTTC. It is translated as CASSHAPGTGPYEQYF.

V gene TRBV10-3 combines with J gene TRBJ1-5; 10 bases line up with TRBD1. V lost 8 bases to trimming and J lost 4 bases; unmatched junction nucleotides: 5. Germline assignment: CDR1 ENHRY and CDR2 SYGVKD. The CDR3 is 14 amino acids. The DNA of the CDR3 is TGTGCCATCGGCAGGGACAGGGGAAATCAGCCCCAGCATTTT. Translated, it gives CAIGRDRGNQPQHF.

Worth noting for this clone: The same CDR3 also results from other DNA sequences found in this sample. J is TRBJ2-7 and V is TRBV4-2; 7 bases match TRBD2. CDR3 length: 14 residues. The junction had 4 bases not matched to a gene; V was cut back by 1 base and J by 4 bases. Per the germline V gene, CDR1 is LGHNA and CDR2 is YNFKEQ. CDR3: CASSQGLATYEQYF. The CDR3 region has the DNA TGTGCCAGCAGCCAAGGACTAGCCACGTACGAGCAGTACTTC.

The chain joins TRBV29-1 to TRBJ2-2, with D possibly being TRBD1 (6 bases). The germline gives CDR1 SQVTM, CDR2 ANQGSEA. The V gene lost 5 bases and the J gene lost 1 base, with 8 bases spanning the gap. This CDR3 is built from 13 residues. The CDR3 DNA follows: TGCAGCGTTCAGGGGCAGAACACCGGGGAGCTGTTTTTT. Protein: CSVQGQNTGELFF.

CDR3 protein: CASSYDYEQYF. The CDR3 DNA reads as TGTGCCAGCAGTTACGACTACGAGCAGTACTTC. This chain uses TRBV6-6 with TRBJ2-7; D unclear. Germline V gene lookup returns CDR1 MNHNY and CDR2 SVGAGI (reference sequence). Trimming took off 2 bases at V and 3 bases at J, with 2 bases between the two ends. The CDR3 runs 11 residues.

The chain has TRBV19 and TRBJ2-5; D gene ambiguous. The V gene's germline CDR1 is LNHDA and CDR2 SQIVND (reference sequence). The CDR3 totals 13 residues. The V gene lost 3 bases and the J gene lost 5 bases, with 10 bases spanning the gap. CDR3 DNA: TGTGCCAGTAGTATGGGAAGCACGGAGACCCAGTACTTC. It yields the protein CASSMGSTETQYF.

With respect to this clone: Other DNA sequences within the sample encode an identical CDR3. CDR3: CSASPGAGYTF. The CDR3 DNA is TGCAGTGCCTCACCAGGGGCTGGCTACACCTTC. This chain links TRBV20-1 with TRBJ1-2, with a tentative D call TRBD1 (6 bases). Germline V gives CDR1 DFQATT, CDR2 SNEGSKA (reference sequence). This CDR3 is built from 11 residues. Trimming left V 6 bases short and J 7 bases short, with 12 bases between.

Only one count was recorded for this clone. The gene calls are TRBV7-2 and TRBJ1-1; D is undetermined. The V gene's germline CDR1 is SGHTA and CDR2 FQGNSA. This CDR3 has 15 residues. Trimming took 2 bases from V and 2 from J, leaving 12 bases between them. The CDR3 reads CASSLLATTNTEAFF. DNA for the CDR3: TGTGCCAGCAGCTTACTGGCGACAACAAACACTGAAGCTTTCTTT.

The rearrangement uses TRBV7-9 and TRBJ1-1, with TRBD1 matching 9 bases. This CDR3 region has 16 residues. Per germline, CDR1 SEHNR and CDR2 FQNEAQ (reference sequence). The J segment lost 4 bases and the V segment lost 4 bases, leaving 10 bases of the junction unmatched. The CDR3 nucleotides are TGTGCCAGCAGCTCCGAGCCCGGGACAGGGAGCACTGAAGCTTTCTTT. As protein: CASSSEPGTGSTEAFF.

The chain is built from TRBV28 and TRBJ1-2; unclear D gene. The ends were cut back, 3 bases at V and 2 bases at J, with 16 bases in the middle. Germline values: CDR1 MDHEN, CDR2 SYDVKM. CDR3 size: 16 residues. CDR3 region: CASSFPDPRTNYGYTF. In DNA, the CDR3 is TGTGCCAGCAGTTTTCCAGACCCTCGGACGAACTATGGCTACACCTTC.

The chain combines TRBV4-1 with TRBJ2-2, with 14 bases fitting TRBD2. Germline assignment: CDR1 MGHRA and CDR2 YSYEKL. The CDR3 runs 19 residues. With 0 bases clipped from V and 6 bases from J, the junction kept 9 bases outside the gene matches. CDR3 region: CASSQETAGLAGVSGELFF. The CDR3 DNA is TGCGCCAGCAGCCAAGAAACAGCGGGACTAGCGGGAGTCTCCGGGGAGCTGTTTTTT.

The chain has TRBV5-6 and TRBJ2-3, with 12 nucleotides matching TRBD2. V was clipped by 0 bases and J by 7 bases; unmatched bases: 6. The CDR3 is made up of 16 amino acids. In germline, CDR1 is SGHDT, CDR2 YYEEEE. CDR3: CASSLVGLAGSNTQYF. The CDR3 DNA follows: TGTGCCAGCAGCTTGGTCGGACTAGCGGGATCAAATACGCAGTATTTT. The whole variable domain, remainder taken from reference TRBV5-6 and TRBJ2-3, is DAGVTQSPTHLIKTRGQQVTLRCSPKSGHDTVSWYQQALGQGPQFIFQYYEEEERQRGNFPDRFSGHQFPNYSSELNVNALLLGDSALYLCASSLVGLAGSNTQYFGPGTRLTVL.

The rearrangement joins TRBV6-6 to TRBJ2-3; 9 positions agree with TRBD1. The CDR3 runs to 16 residues. V dropped 4 bases and J dropped 2; count of bases not matched to a gene: 7. Per germline, CDR1 MNHNY and CDR2 SVGAGI (reference sequence). CDR3 sequence: CASSSTGTGTTDTQYF. The CDR3 nucleotides are TGTGCCAGCAGTTCTACCGGGACAGGGACCACAGATACGCAGTATTTT.

The chain is built from TRBV9 and TRBJ2-2, with no clear D. The germline V and J ends were trimmed by 4 bases and 4 bases, with 17 bases remaining between them. The CDR3 has 16 residues. CDR1 is SGDLS, CDR2 YYNGEE, per germline. CDR3 sequence (DNA): TGTGCCAGCAGCCCAACTCGTGGTTGGGGCACCGGGGAGCTGTTTTTT. It encodes CASSPTRGWGTGELFF.

The chain combines TRBV6-4 with TRBJ2-6; 7 bases are a match to TRBD2. CDR1 is MRHNA, CDR2 SNTAGT, per germline. V gave up 6 bases and J gave up 0 bases; unmatched junction bases: 5. CDR3 length: 16 residues. In DNA, the CDR3 is TGTGCCAGCAGCGAATCTAGCGGCTCTGGGGCCAACGTCCTGACTTTC. This encodes CASSESSGSGANVLTF.

This sequence joins TRBV28 and TRBJ1-5; 7 nucleotides align to TRBD1. This CDR3 spans 14 amino acids. Looked up from germline, CDR1 is MDHEN and CDR2 is SYDVKM. J was trimmed by 7 bases and V by 6 bases; bases with no gene match: 9. The CDR3 protein is CASSRDSKIQPQHF. CDR3 nucleotide sequence: TGTGCCAGCAGCCGGGACAGTAAGATCCAGCCCCAGCATTTT.

This clone has a single count. The genes are TRBV2 and TRBJ1-5; 7 bases are a match to TRBD1. Germline assignment: CDR1 SNHLY and CDR2 FYNNEI. The CDR3 is made up of 17 amino acids. The V gene end was trimmed by 0 bases and the J gene end by 10 bases; junction bases not matched to a gene: 15. CDR3 sequence: CASSEALGQGGISPQHF. CDR3 sequence (DNA): TGTGCCAGCAGTGAAGCGCTTGGGCAGGGGGGTATCAGCCCCCAGCATTTT. Based on the CDR3 plus reference TRBV2 and TRBJ1-5, the full variable domain is EPEVTQTPSHQVTQMGQEVILRCVPISNHLYFYWYRQILGQKVEFLVSFYNNEISEKSEIFDDQFSVERPDGSNFTLKIRSTKLEDSAMYFCASSEALGQGGISPQHFGDGTRLSIL.